Each of the 10 T cell receptor beta chains below was sequenced from the same sample in a study of CD8 T cells in ankylosing spondylitis. TCRdb re-derived calls from the 5' RACE reads in MiXCR, one entry per CDR3 protein. The table shows some 250,000 distinct CDR3 sequences, with about 10% occurring only once. The sample consisted of blood, either unsorted or a sorted T cell fraction (not recorded which). The receptors were gathered from a male donor with ankylosing spondylitis or in good health (not recorded which).

This clonotype was detected ten times or more. V is TRBV10-3 and J is TRBJ1-1; D is perhaps TRBD1 (6 bases). There are 13 residues in the CDR3. The V gene lost 7 bases and the J gene lost 4 bases, with 13 bases spanning the gap. Germline V lookup: CDR1 ENHRY, CDR2 SYGVKD. Here the CDR3 reads CAITGGGGTEAFF. CDR3 bases: TGTGCCATCACGGGGGGAGGGGGCACTGAAGCTTTCTTT.

This clonotype occurred many times. The chain uses TRBV20-1 and TRBJ2-5; D might be TRBD2 (6 bases). Germline V gene data show CDR1 as DFQATT and CDR2 as SNEGSKA (reference sequence). This CDR3 is 14 amino acids long. V was trimmed by 5 bases and J by 5 bases, leaving 18 bases between them. CDR3 protein: CSARHPGGRETQYF. Here the CDR3 DNA reads TGCAGTGCTCGCCACCCTGGAGGGCGGGAGACCCAGTACTTC.

This chain links TRBV20-1 with TRBJ2-5; no reliable D call. V was shortened by 3 bases and J by 4 bases, with 15 bases between the two germline ends. The CDR3 consists of 14 residues. The germline V gene encodes CDR1 DFQATT and CDR2 SNEGSKA (reference sequence). The CDR3, as DNA: TGCAGTGCTAGGGATGGCCGGCTCCCAGAGACCCAGTACTTC. The encoded protein is CSARDGRLPETQYF.

This clonotype occurred many times. The chain recombines TRBV12-3 or TRBV12-4 with TRBJ1-1; D is unclear. CDR3 size: 13 residues. The ends were cut back, 6 bases at V and 5 bases at J, with 13 bases in the middle. DNA for the CDR3: TGTGCCAGCAGCCCCAGTTACGGGACTGAAGCTTTCTTT. The encoded protein is CASSPSYGTEAFF.

Many counts were recorded for this clonotype. The chain is built from TRBV5-1 and TRBJ2-2, with D maybe TRBD1 (6 bases). Per germline, CDR1 SGHRS and CDR2 YFSETQ. The CDR3 is 16 amino acids. Trimming removed 3 bases at V and 2 bases at J, with 14 bases between. The chain's CDR3 is CASSSTPGQNTGELFF. In DNA form, the CDR3 reads TGCGCCAGCAGCTCAACCCCGGGACAAAACACCGGGGAGCTGTTTTTT.

This sequence joins TRBV20-1 and TRBJ2-7, with D possibly being TRBD2 (5 bases). CDR1 and CDR2 (germline): DFQATT, SNEGSKA (reference sequence). Between the trimmed V and J ends, which lost 1 base and 6 bases, there was a span of 16 bases. The CDR3 totals 14 residues. CDR3 DNA: TGCAGTGCTAGAGTTGGACTTCTCTCATCCGAGCAGTACTTC. Translated, it gives CSARVGLLSSEQYF.

This clonotype has ten or more counts. The chain uses TRBV20-1 and TRBJ1-2, with D unresolved. Germline CDR1 is DFQATT and CDR2 is SNEGSKA (reference sequence). V dropped 6 bases and J dropped 4 bases, with 12 bases sitting between them. This CDR3 comprises 12 residues. The CDR3 nucleotides read TGCAGTGCCCCCCCGGGGAGCTATGGCTACACCTTC. Translating it yields CSAPPGSYGYTF.

This clonotype was counted a few times. CDR3 loop: CSALPGGLTDTQYF. The CDR3 coding sequence is TGCAGTGCTCTCCCAGGAGGCCTAACAGATACGCAGTATTTT. The rearrangement links TRBV20-1 to TRBJ2-3, with a tentative D call TRBD2 (5 bases). The V end was cut by 5 bases, the J end by 3 bases, with 15 bases between. CDR1 DFQATT and CDR2 SNEGSKA come from the germline V gene (reference sequence). This CDR3 contains 14 residues.

V and J are TRBV7-9 and TRBJ2-1; unclear D gene. The CDR3 contains 15 residues. The V and J ends lost 5 bases and 0 bases respectively, with 11 bases between them. Germline lookup yields CDR1 SEHNR and CDR2 FQNEAQ (reference sequence). The CDR3 DNA follows: TGTGCCAGCAGCCCTATGTCACGCTCCTACAATGAGCAGTTCTTC. This encodes CASSPMSRSYNEQFF.

This clonotype was observed at least ten times. The V call is TRBV5-1, the J call TRBJ1-1, with D perhaps TRBD1 (5 bases). CDR1 SGHRS and CDR2 YFSETQ come from the germline V gene. The ends were cut back, 4 bases at V and 5 bases at J, with 24 bases in the middle. This CDR3 has 17 amino acids. The CDR3 DNA follows: TGCGCCAGCAGCCCCCTTGCGGGAGGGGAGAAATTGACTGAAGCTTTCTTT. Translating gives CASSPLAGGEKLTEAFF.